Below are 6 T cell receptor beta chains sequenced from a single sample in a study of neurological immune-mediated disorders. Time point of the sample: longitudinal time-point 3. TCRdb reprocessed the 5' RACE reads with MiXCR, giving one entry per CDR3 protein. The repertoire holds roughly 42,000 distinct CDR3 sequences, with about 13% as singletons. The sequenced sample was PBMCs. The receptors shown here come from a young man in good health.

The sample holds many counts of this clonotype. The chain uses TRBV7-2 and TRBJ2-7, with D unresolved. The V and J ends lost 3 bases and 2 bases respectively, with 2 bases between them. There are 11 residues in the CDR3. Germline V gene sequence: CDR1 SGHTA, CDR2 FQGNSA. This chain's CDR3 is CASSFTYEQYF. CDR3 DNA sequence: TGTGCCAGCAGCTTCACCTACGAGCAGTACTTC.

As to this clonotype: A much larger clone lies one base from this, so it may be a read error. The chain couples TRBV7-8 to TRBJ2-7; D is possibly TRBD1 (6 bases). The germline gives CDR1 SGHVS, CDR2 FQNEAQ. V shed 7 bases and J shed 0 bases, with 13 bases lying between them. The CDR3 is made up of 14 amino acids. The DNA for the CDR3 is TGTGCCAGCAACCCAATGGACAGCTCCTACGAGCAGTACTTC. This codes for CASNPMDSSYEQYF.

The sample holds many counts of this clonotype. V usage is TRBV7-8 and J usage is TRBJ2-5; D uncertain. Germline CDR1 reads SGHVS; CDR2 reads FQNEAQ. There are 13 residues in the CDR3. V was clipped by 5 bases and J by 7 bases, with 14 bases between them. This CDR3 reads CASSPNVMGTQYF. The CDR3 nucleotides read TGTGCCAGCAGCCCAAACGTGATGGGGACCCAGTACTTC.

This clonotype appeared many times. The chain carries TRBV5-1 and TRBJ2-5; TRBD1 might be the D (5 bases). Germline CDR1 SGHRS, CDR2 YFSETQ. The CDR3 covers 13 residues. Trimming pared 4 bases from V and 1 base from J, leaving 8 bases between. The CDR3 bases are TGCGCCAGCAGCCCTGGGGCCCAAGAGACCCAGTACTTC. Translated: CASSPGAQETQYF.

In regard to this clonotype: A much larger clonotype is one base distant, so this may be a read error. The J gene is TRBJ1-1, the V gene TRBV29-1; D possibly corresponds to TRBD1 (6 bases). The V gene lost 3 bases and the J gene lost 1 base, with 12 bases spanning the gap. This CDR3 is 14 amino acids long. The germline V gene encodes CDR1 SQVTM and CDR2 ANQGSEA. CDR3 DNA sequence: TGCAGCGTTGATAGAAAGACAGGGAACACTGAAGCTTTCTTT. It yields the protein CSVDRKTGNTEAFF.

This clonotype was detected ten times or more. The V and J genes are TRBV10-3 and TRBJ2-1; D may be TRBD2 (6 bases). V was trimmed by 9 bases and J by 6 bases, leaving 18 bases between them. The CDR3 spans 14 residues. Germline CDR1 and CDR2: ENHRY and SYGVKD. Here the CDR3 reads CAITGGMSGNEQFF. The DNA of the CDR3 is TGTGCCATTACAGGCGGGATGAGTGGCAATGAGCAGTTCTTC.